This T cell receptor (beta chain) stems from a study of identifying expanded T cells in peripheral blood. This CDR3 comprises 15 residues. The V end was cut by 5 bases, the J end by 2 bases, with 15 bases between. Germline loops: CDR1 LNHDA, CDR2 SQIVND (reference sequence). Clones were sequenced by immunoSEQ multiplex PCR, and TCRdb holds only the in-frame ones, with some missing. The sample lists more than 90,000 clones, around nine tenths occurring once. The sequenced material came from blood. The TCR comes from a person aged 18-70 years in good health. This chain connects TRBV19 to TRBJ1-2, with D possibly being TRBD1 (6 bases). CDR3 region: CASSDHTGSNYGYTF. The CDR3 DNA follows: TGTGCCAGTAGTGACCACACAGGGTCCAACTATGGCTACACCTTC.